Shown below are 28 T cell receptor beta chains from a single sample sequenced in a study of stem cell transplantation in POMP-related autoinflammatory disease (dated by TCRdb to about 2021). Library method: the immunoSEQ multiplex PCR assay. Entries here come from immuneACCESS through TCRdb and include only in-frame sequences with V and J called. Some clones fail to appear in such tables; in the studies checked, an unresolved V gene covers under half of the shortfall, and the cause of the remainder is unknown. This sample gives around 10,000 clones in total; 70% to 80% of them show up just once. The top ten constitute 3.5% to 5% of the sample. The time point label here, explained by the study, means: after hematopoietic stem cell transplant. The starting material was CD4+ T cells from PBMCs, obtained after stem cell transplantation. These receptors were collected from a human patient with POMP-related autoinflammation and immune dysregulation (PRAID). Following a transplant, some T cells may be graft donor cells, not patient cells.

The chain employs TRBV7-9 and TRBJ2-7; unclear D gene. Germline V gene lookup returns CDR1 SEHNR and CDR2 FQNEAQ (reference sequence). The CDR3 extends over 13 amino acids. Trimming left V 1 base short and J 3 bases short, with 7 bases between. The CDR3 bases are TGTGCCAGCAGCTTAGAGTCGGGCTACGAGCAGTACTTC. This codes for CASSLESGYEQYF.

DNA for the CDR3: TGTGCCAGCACGAGCCTTAGGGTCCTGACTTTC. This codes for CASTSLRVLTF. This chain connects TRBV7-9 to TRBJ2-6, with D unclear. V lost 7 bases to trimming and J lost 13 bases, with 11 bases between them. The germline gives CDR1 SEHNR, CDR2 FQNEAQ (reference sequence). This CDR3 region has 11 residues.

The chain recombines TRBV27 with TRBJ2-3, with TRBD2 as a possible D gene (5 bases). CDR3 size: 13 residues. V shed 5 bases and J shed 3 bases, with 9 bases lying between them. Germline V gene lookup returns CDR1 MNHEY and CDR2 SMNVEV (reference sequence). The CDR3 sequence: CASSPGGTDTQYF. CDR3 DNA: TGTGCCAGCAGTCCCGGCGGGACAGATACGCAGTATTTT.

V is TRBV3-1 (or the pseudogene TRBV3-2) and J is TRBJ1-2; no reliable D call. V lost 8 bases to trimming and J lost 2 bases, with 12 bases between them. Germline CDR1 is LGHDT and CDR2 is YNNKEL (reference sequence). The CDR3 has 13 residues. The CDR3, as DNA: TGTGCCAGCGGGATCCTGGGGAACTATGGCTACACCTTC. Translated: CASGILGNYGYTF.

The chain couples TRBV28 to TRBJ2-1; 9 positions match TRBD2. Trimming at V came to 7 bases and at J to 0 bases, leaving 4 bases not matched to a gene. Germline V gives CDR1 MDHEN, CDR2 SYDVKM. The CDR3 loop spans 15 amino acids. The CDR3, as DNA: TGTGCCAGCAATAGCGGGAGCCACTCCTACAATGAGCAGTTCTTC. It yields the protein CASNSGSHSYNEQFF.

V is TRBV30 and J is TRBJ1-2; no clear D gene. The germline gives CDR1 GTSNPN, CDR2 SVGIG (reference sequence). The CDR3 length is 12 residues. V lost 1 base and J 4 bases, leaving 7 bases between the germline ends. CDR3 in amino acids: CAWSAWSYGYTF. CDR3 nucleotides: TGTGCCTGGAGTGCCTGGAGCTATGGCTACACCTTC.

The chain couples TRBV18 to TRBJ1-1; D perhaps matches TRBD1 (5 bases). This CDR3 contains 14 residues. Germline V gene lookup returns CDR1 KGHSH and CDR2 LQKENI. Between the trimmed V and J ends, which lost 3 bases and 5 bases, there was a span of 13 bases. The CDR3 DNA follows: TGTGCCAGCTCACCTCTACGGGGGGGGACTGAAGCTTTCTTT. Translating gives CASSPLRGGTEAFF. Filled out from reference TRBV18 and TRBJ1-1, the complete variable domain reads NAGVMQNPRHLVRRRGQEARLRCSPMKGHSHVYWYRQLPEEGLKFMVYLQKENIIDESGMPKERFSAEFPKEGPSILRIQQVVRGDSAAYFCASSPLRGGTEAFFGQGTRLTVV.

A word on this clone: The junction departs from germline at one end; a sequencing error may be responsible. Other DNA sequences in this sample translate to the same CDR3. V and J are TRBV13 and TRBJ2-6; possibly TRBD1 for D (6 bases). The CDR3 has 15 amino acids. Per germline, CDR1 PRHDT and CDR2 FYEKMQ (reference sequence). CDR3 residues: CASSLLAAGANVLTF. The CDR3 DNA reads as TGTGCCAGCAGCTTATTGGCAGCAGGGGCCAATGTCCTGACTTTC.

The rearrangement joins TRBV6-5 to TRBJ2-2; D is uncertain. Trimming pared 2 bases from V and 0 bases from J, leaving 7 bases between. The germline V gene has CDR1 MNHEY and CDR2 SVGAGI. The CDR3 is 15 amino acids. CDR3 nucleotides: TGTGCCAGCAGTTACGTGGGTGCGAACACCGGGGAGCTGTTTTTT. Translated: CASSYVGANTGELFF.

The chain employs TRBV5-1 and TRBJ2-2; D perhaps matches TRBD2 (5 bases). This CDR3 has 15 residues. Germline V gives CDR1 SGHRS, CDR2 YFSETQ. V was shortened by 0 bases and J by 3 bases, with 9 bases between the two germline ends. This CDR3 reads CASSLEAVDTGELFF. The CDR3, as DNA: TGCGCCAGCAGCTTGGAAGCGGTGGACACCGGGGAGCTGTTTTTT.

This clone appeared once. The chain joins TRBV28 to TRBJ1-6, with 11 nucleotides matching TRBD1. Trimming cost V 6 bases and J 5 bases; bases outside gene matches: 9. The CDR3 loop spans 17 amino acids. The germline CDR1 and CDR2 sequences are MDHEN and SYDVKM. The CDR3 DNA sequence: TGTGCCAGCAGCCCCGGACAGGGGGCTCCAAATAATTCACCCCTCCACTTT. Amino acids: CASSPGQGAPNNSPLHF.

The chain employs TRBV14 and TRBJ2-4; D might be TRBD1 (5 bases). The CDR3 is made up of 14 amino acids. The V end lost 4 bases, the J end lost 7 bases, and 14 bases lay between the germline ends. Looked up from germline, CDR1 is SGHDN and CDR2 is FVKESK. CDR3 residues: CASSPLGPGNIQYF. CDR3 sequence (DNA): TGTGCCAGCAGCCCTTTGGGGCCTGGGAACATTCAGTACTTC.

This clone has just a few counts. The V and J genes are TRBV18 and TRBJ1-2; no firm D call. Germline CDR1 is KGHSH and CDR2 is LQKENI. This CDR3 is 13 amino acids long. V was trimmed by 5 bases and J by 1 base, leaving 8 bases between them. The CDR3 sequence is CASSKVLNYGYTF. DNA of the CDR3: TGTGCCAGCTCAAAAGTCCTTAACTATGGCTACACCTTC.

This chain joins TRBV28 and TRBJ1-1; 8 positions agree with TRBD1. Germline lookup yields CDR1 MDHEN and CDR2 SYDVKM. Trimming removed 7 bases from V and 8 bases from J; junction bases left unmatched: 6. This CDR3 has 12 residues. The CDR3 is CASKHGDREAFF. The DNA of the CDR3 is TGTGCCAGCAAGCACGGGGACAGGGAAGCTTTCTTT.

V and J are TRBV19 and TRBJ1-4, with a tentative D call TRBD1 (6 bases). V gave up 11 bases and J gave up 7 bases, with 14 bases separating them. Per the germline V gene, CDR1 is LNHDA and CDR2 is SQIVND (reference sequence). CDR3 size: 12 residues. In DNA, the CDR3 is TGTGCCTCGCGAGGGGGGATTGAAAAACTGTTTTTT. Its protein is CASRGGIEKLFF.

This clone was detected only a few times. This CDR3 is CASSIAGRRLGVQPQHF. The CDR3 DNA sequence: TGTGCCAGTAGTATAGCGGGGAGAAGGCTGGGGGTTCAGCCCCAGCATTTT. The chain links TRBV19 to TRBJ1-5, with TRBD1 as a possible D gene (5 bases). The CDR3 is 17 amino acids. Germline V gene sequence: CDR1 LNHDA, CDR2 SQIVND (reference sequence). The ends were cut back, 1 base at V and 6 bases at J, with 19 bases in the middle.

The chain uses TRBV29-1 and TRBJ2-3; the match to TRBD2 covers 7 bases. The germline V gene encodes CDR1 SQVTM and CDR2 ANQGSEA. This CDR3 has 14 residues. V shed 7 bases and J 7 bases; nucleotides not matched to a gene: 14. CDR3 sequence reads: CSGPGASGRNTQYF. CDR3 sequence (DNA): TGCAGCGGCCCCGGGGCTAGCGGAAGGAATACGCAGTATTTT.

This clone was seen a handful of times. The chain couples TRBV7-9 to TRBJ2-2; a possible D gene is TRBD1 (6 bases). This CDR3 is built from 15 residues. CDR1 is SEHNR, CDR2 FQNEAQ, per germline (reference sequence). Trimming left V 5 bases short and J 0 bases short, with 10 bases between. The CDR3 is CASSLKGANTGELFF. Written as DNA, the CDR3 is TGTGCCAGCAGCCTCAAGGGGGCGAACACCGGGGAGCTGTTTTTT.

The J gene is TRBJ2-6, the V gene TRBV6-5; the D is unclear. The CDR3 sequence is 15 residues long. Germline CDR1 reads MNHEY; CDR2 reads SVGAGI. The V end was cut by 4 bases, the J end by 4 bases, with 11 bases between. The chain's CDR3 is CASSSRGYGANVLTF. The CDR3 DNA follows: TGTGCCAGCAGTTCCCGCGGTTACGGGGCCAACGTCCTGACTTTC.

Only one count was recorded for this clone. V usage is TRBV5-4 and J usage is TRBJ2-2; 9 nucleotides match TRBD1. The junction had 4 bases not matched to a gene; V was cut back by 4 bases and J by 6 bases. The V gene's germline CDR1 is SGHNT and CDR2 YYREEE (reference sequence). CDR3 length: 14 amino acids. This chain's CDR3 is CASSEGQGPGELFF. The CDR3, as DNA: TGTGCCAGCAGCGAGGGACAGGGCCCCGGGGAGCTGTTTTTT.

The chain couples TRBV4-2 to TRBJ2-1; TRBD2 agrees at 7 bases. This CDR3 is built from 16 residues. Trimming removed 1 base from V and 0 bases from J; junction bases left unmatched: 3. Germline V gene sequence: CDR1 LGHNA, CDR2 YNFKEQ. The CDR3 sequence: CASSQVGRTSYNEQFF. The CDR3 DNA reads as TGTGCCAGCAGCCAAGTCGGGAGGACCTCCTACAATGAGCAGTTCTTC.

The chain carries TRBV7-2 and TRBJ2-3; D not resolved. The V gene lost 4 bases and the J gene lost 3 bases, with 20 bases spanning the gap. CDR1 and CDR2 from the germline V gene are SGHTA and FQGNSA. The CDR3 consists of 17 residues. CDR3 sequence: CASSYGVGLMGTDTQYF. CDR3 coding DNA: TGTGCCAGCAGCTATGGGGTAGGGTTAATGGGGACAGATACGCAGTATTTT.

This chain connects TRBV7-2 to TRBJ1-1; 8 nucleotides align to TRBD1. CDR1 and CDR2 (germline): SGHTA, FQGNSA. This CDR3 region has 13 residues. The trim removed 5 bases at V and 3 bases at J, leaving 2 bases unmatched. The DNA for the CDR3 is TGTGCCAGCAGCCAACAGGGGGACACTGAAGCTTTCTTT. Translated, it gives CASSQQGDTEAFF.

This clone came up a few times. This chain links TRBV6-5 with TRBJ1-1; D remains ambiguous. The germline V and J ends were trimmed by 2 bases and 4 bases, with 11 bases remaining between them. Per germline, CDR1 MNHEY and CDR2 SVGAGI. The CDR3 contains 14 residues. CDR3 nucleotide sequence: TGTGCCAGCAGTTACAGCCCGGAGTCCACTGAAGCTTTCTTT. Residues: CASSYSPESTEAFF.

The J gene is TRBJ1-1, the V gene TRBV27; D gene unclear. The germline V and J ends were trimmed by 2 bases and 3 bases, with 7 bases remaining between them. Germline CDR1 and CDR2: MNHEY and SMNVEV (reference sequence). The CDR3 is made up of 13 amino acids. The CDR3 protein is CASSLKRDTEAFF. In DNA form, the CDR3 reads TGTGCCAGCAGTTTAAAAAGAGACACTGAAGCTTTCTTT.

In DNA, the CDR3 is TGTGCCAGCAGTCCGCGGACAGGGGGCAGCGAGCAGTACTTC. This codes for CASSPRTGGSEQYF. This rearrangement joins TRBV27 to TRBJ2-7; 11 bases are shared with TRBD1. Germline CDR1 is MNHEY and CDR2 is SMNVEV (reference sequence). Unmatched junction bases numbered 6, after V lost 5 bases and J lost 6 bases. The CDR3 covers 14 residues.

This chain joins TRBV30 and TRBJ2-1, with D perhaps being TRBD1 or TRBD2 (5 bases each). This CDR3 has 12 residues. V lost 4 bases and J lost 9, with 13 bases in between. The germline V gene has CDR1 GTSNPN and CDR2 SVGIG (reference sequence). The CDR3 DNA is TGTGCCTGGACCCCAGGGAGAATTGAGCAGTTCTTC. Residues: CAWTPGRIEQFF. The whole variable domain, filled in from reference TRBV30 and TRBJ2-1, reads SQTIHQWPATLVQPVGSPLSLECTVEGTSNPNLYWYRQAAGRGLQLLFYSVGIGQISSEVPQNLSASRPQDRQFILSSKKLLLSDSGFYLCAWTPGRIEQFFGPGTRLTVL.

This rearrangement joins TRBV18 to TRBJ1-4; no definite D call. V gave up 3 bases and J gave up 7 bases, with 6 bases separating them. This CDR3 contains 12 residues. The V gene's germline CDR1 is KGHSH and CDR2 LQKENI. As DNA, the CDR3 is TGTGCCAGCTCACCCTCGACTGAAAAACTGTTTTTT. Translated, it gives CASSPSTEKLFF.